This T cell receptor (beta chain) was recorded in a study of blood T cell repertoires in COVID-19. Study-wide background: From the United States, Italy and Spain came samples of acute and convalescent COVID-19. PBMCs, B-cell-depleted T cells, or T cells provided the cDNA or gDNA that made up the material.

Seattle's cohort entered during active infection and was followed longitudinally. Per the original methods: Nucleated cell number was recorded as an estimate derived from reference gene primer amplification. The assay was immunoSEQ multiplex PCR, and TCRdb's table has in-frame clones only and misses some. Clone size and V and J calls were adopted from that table, with D and trimming inferred from the DNA. The repertoire has about 330,000 clones, 87% of them found once; the top ten carry approximately 9.3%. This CDR3 region has 11 residues. V gave up 5 bases and J gave up 7 bases, with 5 bases separating them. Per germline, CDR1 MGHDK and CDR2 SYGVNS.

This TCR was sampled from a man aged 25 to 45 with COVID-19, enrolled during active disease. The chain links TRBV25-1 to TRBJ2-2, with unresolved D. Material for sequencing was peripheral blood. CDR3 sequence reads: CASSRVGELFF. CDR3 nucleotides: TGTGCCAGCAGTCGAGTCGGGGAGCTGTTTTTT.